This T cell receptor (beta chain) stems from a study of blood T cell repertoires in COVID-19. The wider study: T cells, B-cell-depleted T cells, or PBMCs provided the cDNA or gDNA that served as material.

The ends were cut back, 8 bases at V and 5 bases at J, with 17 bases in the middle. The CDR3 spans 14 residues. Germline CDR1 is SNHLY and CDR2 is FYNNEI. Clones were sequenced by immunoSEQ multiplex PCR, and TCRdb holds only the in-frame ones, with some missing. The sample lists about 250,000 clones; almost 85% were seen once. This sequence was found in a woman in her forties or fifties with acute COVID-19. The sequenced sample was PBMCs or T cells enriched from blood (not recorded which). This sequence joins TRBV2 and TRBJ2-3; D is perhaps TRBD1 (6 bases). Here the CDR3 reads CASARQDNGDTQYF. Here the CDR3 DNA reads TGTGCCAGCGCGAGACAGGACAACGGAGATACGCAGTATTTT.